Listed below are T cell receptor beta chains from one sample, sequenced in a study of shared clonotypes between healthy human individuals. Some clones are missing from TCRdb's copy, which holds only in-frame ones; the method was immunoSEQ multiplex PCR. This table has fewer than 1 million clones, roughly 96% appearing once. Sequencing used naive CD8+ T cells sorted from blood. Receptors were obtained from a man aged 25 to 40 in good health. Each CDR3 is given with its conserved first and last residue. Each record gives: V gene, D gene, clone size, J gene, CDR3 protein, CDR3 DNA. The D gene is left open where the match is weak. A clone size is listed for some rows: how often the clone was seen (once, few, many), or a class if it is expanded.

TRBV18,NA,NA,TRBJ1-2,CASSPFSAREAQGYTF,TGTGCCAGCTCACCATTCTCGGCCAGGGAGGCTCAGGGCTACACCTTC
TRBV11-2,NA,NA,TRBJ2-1,CASSFLDNEQFF,TGTGCCAGCAGCTTCCTCGACAATGAGCAGTTCTTC
TRBV7-9,NA,NA,TRBJ2-7,CASSFKSGAVSYEQYF,TGTGCCAGCAGCTTTAAAAGCGGAGCCGTCTCCTACGAGCAGTACTTC
TRBV11-2,NA,NA,TRBJ1-2,CASSLDLGVENYGYTF,TGTGCCAGCAGCTTAGATCTTGGGGTAGAAAACTATGGCTACACCTTC
TRBV7-9,NA,NA,TRBJ2-1,CASSLAYNEQFF,TGTGCCAGCAGCTTAGCCTACAATGAGCAGTTCTTC
TRBV6-5,NA,NA,TRBJ1-4,CASSFGRGGMRKLFF,TGTGCCAGCAGTTTTGGCAGGGGAGGGATGCGGAAACTGTTTTTT
TRBV28,NA,NA,TRBJ1-1,CASSFPGTNTEAFF,TGTGCCAGCAGTTTTCCAGGGACGAACACTGAAGCTTTCTTT
TRBV29-1,NA,NA,TRBJ2-7,CSVALDSSYEQYF,TGCAGCGTTGCCCTCGACAGCTCCTACGAGCAGTACTTC
TRBV29-1,NA,NA,TRBJ1-3,CSVEDPARGSGNTIYF,TGCAGCGTTGAAGATCCAGCCAGGGGATCTGGAAACACCATATATTTT
TRBV5-5,NA,NA,TRBJ2-1,CASSLVAARVTSHSYNEQFF,TGTGCCAGCAGCTTGGTTGCAGCCCGGGTAACATCCCACTCCTACAATGAGCAGTTCTTC
TRBV4-3,NA,NA,TRBJ1-2,CASSQDGDGYTF,TGCGCCAGCAGCCAAGACGGGGATGGCTACACCTTC
TRBV2,TRBD1,NA,TRBJ2-7,CASSERGTAIYEQYF,TGTGCCAGCAGTGAAAGGGGGACAGCTATTTACGAGCAGTACTTC
TRBV29-1,NA,once,TRBJ2-3,CSVGYTTSTDTQYF,TGCAGCGTTGGCTACACAACTAGCACAGATACGCAGTATTTT
TRBV6-1,NA,NA,TRBJ2-7,CASTRGYEQYF,TGTGCCAGCACCCGGGGGTACGAGCAGTACTTC
TRBV7-9,TRBD2,NA,TRBJ2-7,CASSNSGSPYEQYF,TGTGCCAGCAGCAATAGCGGGAGCCCCTACGAGCAGTACTTC
TRBV29-1,TRBD1,NA,TRBJ2-2,CSVDRGLGGELFF,TGCAGCGTTGACAGGGGGCTGGGCGGGGAGCTGTTTTTT
TRBV6-5,NA,NA,TRBJ2-1,CASSYAGNEQFF,TGTGCCAGCAGTTACGCTGGCAATGAGCAGTTCTTC
TRBV29-1,NA,NA,TRBJ2-6,CSVEARAPSSGANVLTF,TGCAGCGTTGAAGCCCGGGCGCCCAGCTCTGGGGCCAACGTCCTGACTTTC
TRBV5-1,NA,NA,TRBJ2-3,CASSLGGRTDTQYF,TGCGCCAGCAGCTTGGGGGGACGGACCGATACGCAGTATTTT
TRBV2,NA,NA,TRBJ2-7,CASNPSTGSVSYEQYF,TGTGCCAGCAACCCCTCAACAGGGAGTGTAAGCTACGAGCAGTACTTC
TRBV2,TRBD1,NA,TRBJ1-5,CASRGGQVPQPQHF,TGTGCCAGCAGGGGAGGACAGGTTCCTCAGCCCCAGCATTTT
TRBV11-2,NA,NA,TRBJ2-1,CASSLVPGAGEQFF,TGTGCCAGCAGCTTAGTCCCCGGCGCCGGTGAGCAGTTCTTC
TRBV29-1,NA,NA,TRBJ2-3,CSVFPHGSSTDTQYF,TGCAGCGTGTTCCCCCACGGCAGCAGCACAGATACGCAGTATTTT
TRBV29-1,TRBD1,once,TRBJ1-5,CSALTGINQPQHF,TGCAGCGCCCTGACAGGGATTAATCAGCCCCAGCATTTT
TRBV25-1,NA,NA,TRBJ2-7,CASSAGLLSYEQYF,TGTGCCAGCAGTGCGGGACTGCTGTCCTACGAGCAGTACTTC
TRBV7-6,TRBD2,NA,TRBJ2-1,CASSWGLADEQFF,TGTGCCAGCAGCTGGGGACTAGCGGATGAGCAGTTCTTC
TRBV7-2,TRBD1,NA,TRBJ2-5,CASSFPSTGEETQYF,TGTGCCAGCAGCTTCCCCTCGACAGGGGAAGAGACCCAGTACTTC
TRBV4-3,NA,NA,TRBJ2-1,CASSQATDLFDEQFF,TGCGCTAGCAGCCAAGCGACGGATCTTTTCGATGAGCAGTTCTTC
TRBV4-1,TRBD1,once,TRBJ2-5,CASSQEGTGLRETQYF,TGCGCCAGCAGCCAAGAAGGGACAGGGTTGCGGGAGACCCAGTACTTC
TRBV27,TRBD2,NA,TRBJ2-7,CASSPRGREGDYEQYF,TGTGCCAGCAGTCCCCGGGGCAGGGAGGGAGATTACGAGCAGTACTTC
TRBV5-4,TRBD2,NA,TRBJ2-3,CASSLGREGDTQYF,TGTGCCAGCAGCTTGGGTCGGGAGGGCGATACGCAGTATTTT
TRBV7-8,TRBD2,NA,TRBJ2-1,CASSLASGSSVHEQFF,TGTGCCAGCAGCTTAGCCAGCGGGAGTAGCGTACATGAGCAGTTCTTC
TRBV7-8,TRBD2,NA,TRBJ2-2,CASSLAPSGANTGELFF,TGTGCCAGCAGCTTAGCCCCTAGCGGGGCGAACACCGGGGAGCTGTTTTTT
TRBV7-3,NA,NA,TRBJ2-5,CASSLGVDWETQYF,TGTGCCAGCAGCTTAGGGGTTGACTGGGAGACCCAGTACTTC
TRBV7-9,NA,NA,TRBJ1-5,CASSLQGSQPQHF,TGTGCCAGCAGCTTACAAGGATCCCAGCCCCAGCATTTT
TRBV7-9,TRBD2,once,TRBJ2-1,CASSPREGPHNEQFF,TGTGCCAGCAGCCCAAGGGAGGGGCCCCACAATGAGCAGTTCTTC
TRBV6-1,NA,NA,TRBJ2-7,CASSEALRIDIYEQYF,TGTGCCAGCAGTGAAGCGCTTCGGATAGATATCTACGAGCAGTACTTC
TRBV6-9,NA,NA,TRBJ2-2,CASSKALQANTGELFF,TGTGCCAGCAGCAAAGCTCTGCAGGCGAACACCGGGGAGCTGTTTTTT
TRBV28,TRBD1,NA,TRBJ2-2,CASTSTGTGNTGELFF,TGTGCCAGCACCTCGACCGGGACAGGGAACACCGGGGAGCTGTTTTTT
TRBV18,NA,NA,TRBJ2-7,CASSLYVARSYEQYF,TGTGCCAGCTCCCTATATGTAGCGCGCTCCTACGAGCAGTACTTC